This TCR beta chain was captured in a study of post-analysis software for immune sequencing data. Study conclusions and caveats: With TRBV5-6, TRBV5-1 and TRBV20-1 included, about five TRBV segments were more frequent in patients than in controls. Analysis by F measure revealed that same-batch samples clustered strongly together.

The J segment lost 4 bases and the V segment lost 7 bases, leaving 9 bases of the junction unmatched. Germline assignment: CDR1 MDHEN and CDR2 SYDVKM. The CDR3 length is 14 residues. Sequencing libraries made from TCR beta cDNA carried unique molecular identifiers. There were roughly 0.95 to 11 million T cells, and some 500,000 cDNA molecules came from them. TCRdb analysed the PCR reads with MiXCR anew, one entry per CDR3 protein. This sample has about 160,000 distinct CDR3 sequences, with 35% to 40% found just once. To note about this clonotype: No antigen is known for it.

The rearrangement uses TRBV28 and TRBJ2-7, with 8 bases identical to TRBD2. This clonotype was obtained from a girl between 10 and 17 years old with multiple sclerosis. The sample was blood, taken after autologous hematopoietic stem cell transplantation. CDR3 amino acids: CASTETSVVYEQYF. CDR3 nucleotides: TGTGCCAGCACCGAGACTAGCGTCGTGTACGAGCAGTACTTC.